This TCR beta chain was captured in a study of regulatory T cells in long-lasting Graves disease. Study as a whole: Graves' patients (newly diagnosed) had been on antithyroid drugs under 3 months.

This clonotype came up many times. Time point in this sample: newly diagnosed GD, antithyroid drugs for less than 3 months. RNA extracted from PBMCs served as the sequencing template. Guidelines of the American Thyroid Association were used to diagnose Graves' disease. Arm-PCR with iRepertoire HTBI primers amplified the CDR3 regions for these TCR beta libraries. TCRdb fed the multiplex PCR reads into MiXCR, producing one record per CDR3 protein. Of about 200,000 distinct CDR3 sequences in the sample, approximately 19% were seen once. Deletions cut 3 bases from V and 2 bases from J, with 11 bases between. The length of the CDR3 is 15 residues. CDR1 is MNHEY, CDR2 SVGAGI, per germline. These data were also reused for a study on T cells in Graves' hyperthyroidism and ophthalmopathy. This second report adds: Blood also carried most thyroid clonotypes expanded above 0.001.

The chain uses TRBV6-5 and TRBJ1-5; D perhaps matches TRBD1 (5 bases). The source was peripheral blood mononuclear cells (PBMCs), collected at new diagnosis, from a patient treated with antithyroid drugs. The sequence was collected from a woman in her twenties or thirties with Graves disease. CDR3 DNA: TGTGCCAGCAGTTATTACAGGAACGGCAATCAGCCCCAGCATTTT. It is translated as CASSYYRNGNQPQHF.